This entry lists 11 T cell receptor beta chains sequenced from one sample in a study of blood T cells in healthy people across ages. Through a sample-barcoded 5' primer and a J-beta primer mix, a second PCR was run for 7 to 11 cycles. TCRdb processed the 5' RACE reads anew with MiXCR; each CDR3 protein has one entry. The sample carries around 900,000 distinct CDR3 sequences, about 51% recorded once. The sample was blood. These receptors all stem from a woman in her sixties or seventies in good health.

This clonotype has just a few counts. The chain recombines TRBV27 with TRBJ2-1, with 9 bases fitting TRBD1. TRBJ2-7 matches the DNA end more closely, so the J call is doubtful. Germline V gives CDR1 MNHEY, CDR2 SMNVEV (reference sequence). The CDR3 is made up of 14 amino acids. CDR3 nucleotide sequence: TGTGCCAGCAGTTCGCCGGGACAGGGTGACGAGCAGTACTTC. This translates into CASSSPGQGDEQYF.

This clonotype occurred a few times. V gene TRBV7-9 combines with J gene TRBJ2-5; no definite D call. The CDR3 spans 15 residues. V shed 7 bases and J shed 5 bases, with 20 bases lying between them. CDR1 is SEHNR and CDR2 is FQNEAQ in the germline V gene (reference sequence). CDR3 protein: CASMPRATLSETQYF. CDR3 nucleotide sequence: TGTGCCAGCATGCCCCGGGCCACGTTGTCGGAGACCCAGTACTTC.

The chain recombines TRBV28 with TRBJ1-1; tentatively, D is TRBD1 (5 bases). The CDR3 loop spans 15 amino acids. V lost 11 bases and J lost 5, with 24 bases in between. Germline values: CDR1 MDHEN, CDR2 SYDVKM. CDR3 nucleotides: TGTGCCCTCGGGGGGGGAGTGGCCCGCGGGACTGAAGCTTTCTTT. As protein: CALGGGVARGTEAFF.

This clonotype came up a few times. V gene TRBV29-1 combines with J gene TRBJ2-5; TRBD2 agrees at 11 bases. The CDR3 loop spans 13 amino acids. The V and J ends lost 6 bases and 2 bases, in that order; junction bases with no gene match: 2. The germline CDR1 and CDR2 sequences are SQVTM and ANQGSEA. In nucleotides, the CDR3 is TGCAGCGTCGGGACTAGCGGACAAGAGACCCAGTACTTC. Its protein product is CSVGTSGQETQYF. The variable domain in full, completed from reference TRBV29-1 and TRBJ2-5, reads SAVISQKPSRDICQRGTSLTIQCQVDSQVTMMFWYRQQPGQSLTLIATANQGSEATYESGFVIDKFPISRPNLTFSTLTVSNMSPEDSSIYLCSVGTSGQETQYFGPGTRLLVL.

This clonotype was picked up a small number of times. The chain has TRBV14 and TRBJ2-7, with 15 bases identical to TRBD2. Germline CDR1 reads SGHDN; CDR2 reads FVKESK. Germline trimming cut 3 bases from V and 5 bases from J; bases unmatched to any gene: 2. The CDR3 has 15 residues. The DNA for the CDR3 is TGTGCCAGCAGCCACTGGACTAGCGGGAGGGACGAGCAGTACTTC. Translated: CASSHWTSGRDEQYF.

V usage is TRBV12-3 or TRBV12-4 and J usage is TRBJ2-5, with D possibly TRBD2 on 5 matching bases. This CDR3 has 16 residues. The V end was cut by 2 bases, the J end by 4 bases, with 17 bases between. The CDR3 sequence is CASSLSNYRRLETQYF. The CDR3 DNA sequence: TGTGCCAGCAGTTTATCCAACTACCGGAGGCTAGAGACCCAGTACTTC.

The chain links TRBV10-2 to TRBJ2-7; 7 nucleotides agree with TRBD2. The CDR3 contains 15 residues. The V and J ends lost 8 bases and 2 bases, in that order; junction bases with no gene match: 12. In germline, CDR1 is WSHSY, CDR2 SAAADI. As DNA, the CDR3 is TGCGCCAGCGGTAAGCTAGCGGCGTTGACCTACGAGCAGTACTTC. It specifies CASGKLAALTYEQYF.

This clonotype has only a few counts. This CDR3 reads CASSRRDRVYEQYF. The CDR3 DNA reads TGTGCCAGCAGCCGCCGGGACAGGGTCTACGAGCAGTACTTC. The V gene is TRBV7-2, the J gene TRBJ2-7; 9 nucleotides line up with TRBD1. There are 14 residues in the CDR3. The germline gives CDR1 SGHTA, CDR2 FQGNSA. Trimming cost V 5 bases and J 3 bases; bases outside gene matches: 5.

V usage is TRBV20-1 and J usage is TRBJ1-2, with 9 nucleotides matching TRBD1. CDR1 and CDR2 (germline): DFQATT, SNEGSKA (reference sequence). The CDR3 runs 15 residues. V lost 3 bases, J lost 5 bases, and 10 bases stayed unmatched. The CDR3: CSARPGQGTAYGYTF. In DNA, the CDR3 is TGCAGTGCTAGGCCTGGACAGGGGACGGCTTATGGCTACACCTTC.

The chain couples TRBV27 to TRBJ2-5, with 7 positions matching TRBD1. The CDR3 has 14 residues. Germline lookup yields CDR1 MNHEY and CDR2 SMNVEV (reference sequence). J was trimmed by 5 bases and V by 2 bases; bases with no gene match: 5. The CDR3 protein is CASSLQGGLETQYF. CDR3 DNA: TGTGCCAGCAGTTTACAAGGGGGCCTGGAGACCCAGTACTTC.

V is TRBV5-5 and J is TRBJ1-1; a weak D match, TRBD1 (6 bases). V lost 4 bases and J lost 2, with 15 bases in between. Germline CDR1 SGHKS, CDR2 YYEKEE (reference sequence). The CDR3 is made up of 15 amino acids. CDR3 nucleotide sequence: TGTGCCAGCAGCGGAAACAGGGTGAGAAACACTGAAGCTTTCTTT. Encoded protein: CASSGNRVRNTEAFF.